Each of the 7 T cell receptor beta chains below was sequenced from the same sample in a study of radiotherapy plus CTLA-4 blockade in lung cancer. Clones were read by immunoSEQ multiplex PCR, and TCRdb kept only the in-frame ones, dropping some. The sample includes about 97,000 clones, roughly 79% of them seen just once. Source: peripheral blood, taken from a patient treated with radiotherapy plus ipilimumab. The receptors here all came from a human donor with non-small cell lung cancer who had a partial response to radiotherapy plus ipilimumab. Some clones in this sample may be carry-over from other donors' samples.

The V gene is TRBV28, the J gene TRBJ1-2, with D hard to call. The ends were cut back, 3 bases at V and 6 bases at J, with 5 bases in the middle. The CDR3 length is 11 residues. Germline CDR1 reads MDHEN; CDR2 reads SYDVKM. DNA of the CDR3: TGTGCCAGCAGTTTGTTCGATGGCTACACCTTC. This codes for CASSLFDGYTF.

The V and J genes are TRBV4-3 and TRBJ2-1; possibly TRBD2 for D (5 bases). This CDR3 contains 15 residues. The germline V gene encodes CDR1 LGHNA and CDR2 YSLEER. V shed 0 bases and J shed 6 bases, with 12 bases lying between them. DNA of the CDR3: TGCGCCAGCAGCCAAGAACTAGGGCTTCCCAATGAGCAGTTCTTC. Amino acids: CASSQELGLPNEQFF.

This rearrangement joins TRBV6-1 to TRBJ1-3; D gene ambiguous. Looked up from germline, CDR1 is MNHNS and CDR2 is SASEGT. The V end lost 10 bases, the J end lost 1 base, and 14 bases lay between the germline ends. This CDR3 has 14 residues. The CDR3 DNA reads as TGTGCCACCGGGCCCGGCGGGTCTGGAAACACCATATATTTT. This translates into CATGPGGSGNTIYF.

The J gene is TRBJ2-7, the V gene TRBV5-5; 9 bases are a match to TRBD2. V dropped 2 bases and J dropped 6; count of bases not matched to a gene: 9. From germline, CDR1 is SGHKS and CDR2 YYEKEE (reference sequence). The CDR3 is 15 residues long. The CDR3 DNA follows: TGTGCCAGCAGCTTCGGACGCGGGAGGGCCACCGAGCAGTACTTC. Translation gives CASSFGRGRATEQYF. The entire variable domain, with the rest obtained from reference TRBV5-5 and TRBJ2-7, is as follows: DAGVTQSPTHLIKTRGQQVTLRCSPISGHKSVSWYQQVLGQGPQFIFQYYEKEERGRGNFPDRFSARQFPNYSSELNVNALLLGDSALYLCASSFGRGRATEQYFGPGTRLTVT.

Note on this clone: Other DNA sequences of this sample code for an identical CDR3. The J gene is TRBJ2-5, the V gene TRBV6-6; TRBD1 is a possible D gene (5 bases). V was clipped by 5 bases and J by 5 bases, with 9 bases between them. The CDR3 consists of 12 residues. Germline V gene lookup returns CDR1 MNHNY and CDR2 SVGAGI (reference sequence). CDR3 loop: CASSRGRETQYF. CDR3 sequence (DNA): TGTGCCAGCAGTAGGGGTCGGGAGACCCAGTACTTC.

The V gene is TRBV7-2, the J gene TRBJ1-1, with TRBD1 as a possible D gene (5 bases). The germline V and J ends were trimmed by 5 bases and 1 base, with 14 bases remaining between them. The CDR3 runs to 15 residues. In germline, CDR1 is SGHTA, CDR2 FQGNSA. CDR3 nucleotide sequence: TGTGCCAGCAGCCTCGGGGGTGGGGGGAACACTGAAGCTTTCTTT. Translated: CASSLGGGGNTEAFF. The whole variable domain, filled in from reference TRBV7-2 and TRBJ1-1, reads GAGVSQSPSNKVTEKGKDVELRCDPISGHTALYWYRQSLGQGLEFLIYFQGNSAPDKSGLPSDRFSAERTGGSVSTLTIQRTQQEDSAVYLCASSLGGGGNTEAFFGQGTRLTVV.

The chain uses TRBV19 and TRBJ1-1, with D tentatively TRBD1 (5 bases). The CDR3 spans 12 residues. Germline loops: CDR1 LNHDA, CDR2 SQIVND (reference sequence). V shed 5 bases and J shed 11 bases, with 15 bases lying between them. The CDR3 nucleotides read TGTGCCAGTAGTCGACAGAGATCGGCCGCTTTCTTT. It codes for CASSRQRSAAFF.